One and the same sample provided the 26 T cell receptor beta chains below, sequenced in a study of breast tumors, draining lymph nodes, adjacent tissues (dated by TCRdb to the mid-2010s). The library relied on multiplex PCR. Sequencing took place on an Illumina HiSeq 2000. TCRdb cleaned the public reads at Q25 with fastp, built clones with MiXCR and kept in-frame beta chains. Duplicate CDR3 protein sequences are folded into a single record with the most common DNA and genes. The sample table shows some 21,000 distinct CDR3 sequences, and approximately 48% are seen once. The biggest ten clones account for 7.8% of the sample. The sequenced sample consisted of breast tumor tissue. The receptors shown here come from a female donor with breast cancer. Some clones in this sample may be carry-over from other donors' samples.

This clonotype has only a few counts. V usage is TRBV5-6 and J usage is TRBJ2-7; TRBD2 matches at 13 bases. Germline loops: CDR1 SGHDT, CDR2 YYEEEE. V trimming: 2 bases; J trimming: 3 bases; junction bases outside the gene matches: 5. The CDR3 has 16 residues. The CDR3 DNA is TGTGCCAGCAGCTTCGGGACTAGCGGGAACAACTACGAGCAGTACTTC. It translates to CASSFGTSGNNYEQYF. The variable domain in full, with the rest retrieved from reference TRBV5-6 and TRBJ2-7, is DAGVTQSPTHLIKTRGQQVTLRCSPKSGHDTVSWYQQALGQGPQFIFQYYEEEERQRGNFPDRFSGHQFPNYSSELNVNALLLGDSALYLCASSFGTSGNNYEQYFGPGTRLTVT.

Of note for this clonotype: Likely a read error: the CDR3 ends without its conserved phenylalanine or tryptophan. The limits of the CDR3 on the DNA are not certain, so only TCRdb's listed CDR3 is given. The chain employs TRBV7-8 and TRBJ2-2; no check of the table's D call, TRBD1, against the DNA was made. The CDR3 adds up to 14 amino acids, both ends counted. From germline, CDR1 is SGHVS and CDR2 FQNEAQ. This CDR3 is CASRSYRAAGELFL.

The V and J genes are TRBV7-3 and TRBJ1-5; a possible D gene is TRBD1 (6 bases). Trimming left V 4 bases short and J 6 bases short, with 16 bases between. CDR3 length equals 15 residues. Per the germline V gene, CDR1 is SGHTA and CDR2 is FQGTGA. The CDR3: CASSWGGGGGQPQHF. In DNA, the CDR3 is TGTGCCAGCAGCTGGGGGGGAGGGGGAGGTCAGCCCCAGCATTTT.

J is TRBJ1-1 and V is TRBV19, with 11 nucleotides matching TRBD1. V lost 0 bases, J lost 9 bases, and 9 bases stayed unmatched. This CDR3 has 16 amino acids. CDR1 and CDR2 (germline): LNHDA, SQIVND (reference sequence). The CDR3 protein is CASSIERWGQGEKAFF. DNA of the CDR3: TGTGCCAGTAGTATAGAGCGGTGGGGACAGGGGGAAAAAGCTTTCTTT.

This clonotype came up a few times. The chain combines TRBV6-6 with TRBJ1-6; no firm D call. V was trimmed by 11 bases and J by 9 bases, leaving 17 bases between them. CDR3 length: 13 residues. Looked up from germline, CDR1 is MNHNY and CDR2 is SVGAGI (reference sequence). The CDR3 DNA is TGTGCCTGCCACTCGTCGGGAAGTTCACCCCTCCACTTT. This codes for CACHSSGSSPLHF.

This clonotype is classed as medium-sized. The J gene is TRBJ1-2, the V gene TRBV10-1; D gene uncertain. V lost 2 bases, J lost 3 bases, and 13 bases lay in between. This CDR3 is built from 15 residues. Germline CDR1 and CDR2: WNHNN and SYGVQD (reference sequence). As DNA, the CDR3 is TGCGCCAGCAGTGAGATTAGGGTAATACACTATGGCTACACCTTC. Amino acids: CASSEIRVIHYGYTF.

On this clonotype: A clone one base away is much larger, so this may be a read error. V gene TRBV28 combines with J gene TRBJ2-1; D is unclear. Germline-derived CDR1 and CDR2 are MDHEN and SYDVKM. This CDR3 comprises 16 residues. The DNA for the CDR3 is TGTGCCAGCAGCCGCCGAGCAGTTTTCTCCTACGATGAGCAGTTCTTC. Protein: CASSRRAVFSYDEQFF.

The sample holds many counts of this clonotype. The chain uses TRBV12-3 or TRBV12-4 and TRBJ2-1; 8 bases fit TRBD2. CDR3 length: 18 amino acids. V shed 1 base and J 6 bases; nucleotides not matched to a gene: 14. CDR3 sequence (DNA): TGTGCCAGCAGTTTAGGGCGGGGGGCACATTCAAAGCGCAATGAGCAGTTCTTC. This sequence encodes CASSLGRGAHSKRNEQFF.

This clonotype came up many times. An end of the junction differs from the germline gene, which may be a read error. CDR3 bases: TGCGCCAGCAGCCCCCCATTGGGGGAGAAGGTCTTC. Its translation: CASSPPLGEKVF. The chain is built from TRBV4-3 and TRBJ2-1; D possibly matches TRBD1 or TRBD2 (5 bases each). Germline values: CDR1 LGHNA, CDR2 YSLEER. This CDR3 is built from 12 residues.

This clonotype was seen a single time. The CDR3 DNA follows: TGTGCCAGCAGCGCCAGCAGCTTCGGGACAGGCGCTACCGGGGAGCTGTTTTTT. Protein sequence: CASSASSFGTGATGELFF. The gene calls are TRBV7-2 and TRBJ2-2; 8 nucleotides align to TRBD1. The CDR3 runs to 18 residues. The ends lost 5 bases at V and 5 bases at J; junction bases unmatched: 16. From germline, CDR1 is SGHTA and CDR2 FQGNSA.

This clonotype has ten or more counts. The V and J genes are TRBV6-2 or TRBV6-3 and TRBJ2-1, with 7 nucleotides matching TRBD2. V shed 5 bases, J shed 2 bases, and the junction held 12 bases outside the gene matches. Germline V lookup: CDR1 MNHEY, CDR2 SVGEGT. CDR3 length: 17 amino acids. The CDR3 DNA reads TGTGCCAGCAGTCACCCACCCGGAGCGGGACCCTACAATGAGCAGTTCTTC. Translation gives CASSHPPGAGPYNEQFF.

The table lists this clonotype with a count of one. The conserved closing phenylalanine or tryptophan is absent in this CDR3, likely reflecting a read error. No DNA is shown, since the ends of the CDR3 on it are uncertain; the CDR3 is the one TCRdb lists. The V gene is TRBV20-1, the J gene TRBJ2-7; the tabulated D call, TRBD1, remains unverified against the DNA. Germline V gives CDR1 DFQATT, CDR2 SNEGSKA (reference sequence). A total of 9 residues make up the CDR3, ends included. CDR3 sequence reads: CSARVPSGS.

The rearrangement links TRBV20-1 to TRBJ2-3; 15 bases line up with TRBD2. The V gene end was trimmed by 5 bases and the J gene end by 6 bases; junction bases not matched to a gene: 12. Germline lookup yields CDR1 DFQATT and CDR2 SNEGSKA (reference sequence). The CDR3 is made up of 17 amino acids. CDR3: CSAPHAGLAGGSDTQYF. CDR3 nucleotide sequence: TGCAGTGCTCCCCACGCAGGACTAGCGGGAGGGAGTGATACGCAGTATTTT.

This clonotype is categorized as medium-sized. The V call is TRBV7-8, the J call TRBJ2-7, with 8 nucleotides matching TRBD1. The CDR3 sequence is 15 residues long. J lost 6 bases, V lost 1 base, and 8 bases had no gene match. Germline V CDR1 and CDR2: SGHVS, FQNEAQ. The CDR3 protein is CASSLVRTGWSEQYF. The CDR3 nucleotides are TGTGCCAGCAGCTTAGTTCGGACAGGGTGGTCCGAGCAGTACTTC.

The CDR3 here is CASSAASGSIADTQYF. CDR3 DNA sequence: TGTGCCAGCAGCGCCGCTAGCGGGAGTATCGCAGATACGCAGTATTTT. The chain employs TRBV7-9 and TRBJ2-3; 10 bases align to TRBD2. J gave up 4 bases and V 5 bases, and 9 bases lay outside the gene matches. Germline CDR1 is SEHNR and CDR2 is FQNEAQ (reference sequence). This CDR3 comprises 16 residues.

Remarks on this clonotype: Its ends do not fully match the called genes, so a read error is possible. The chain is built from TRBV20-1 and TRBJ1-6; possible D gene TRBD1, 5 bases. This CDR3 is built from 13 residues. From germline, CDR1 is DFQATT and CDR2 SNEGSKA (reference sequence). The CDR3 region is CSASKGRDSPLLF. CDR3 in DNA: TGCAGTGCTAGTAAGGGGAGGGACTCACCCCTCCTCTTT.

This clonotype was seen only a few times. The gene calls are TRBV6-1 and TRBJ2-6, with 13 bases fitting TRBD2. J lost 14 bases, V lost 3 bases, and 13 bases had no gene match. Germline loops: CDR1 MNHNS, CDR2 SASEGT. The CDR3 length is 17 residues. CDR3 DNA: TGTGCCAGCAGTGACTGGGGACTAGCGGGAAAATCAGCGCTCCTGACTTTC. Protein sequence: CASSDWGLAGKSALLTF.

This clonotype has at least ten counts. A clone one base away is much larger, so this may be a read error. The V and J genes are TRBV6-4 and TRBJ2-7; 7 bases are a match to TRBD1. J gave up 0 bases and V 7 bases, and 6 bases lay outside the gene matches. CDR1 MRHNA and CDR2 SNTAGT come from the germline V gene. The CDR3 covers 14 residues. The chain's CDR3 is CASIQGDISYEQYF. CDR3 DNA: TGTGCCAGCATTCAGGGGGACATCTCCTACGAGCAGTACTTC.

This clonotype showed up just a few times. This may be a read error, as it is one base from a much larger clone. The chain uses TRBV6-2 or TRBV6-3 and TRBJ2-5; D is unresolved. Per the germline V gene, CDR1 is MNHEY and CDR2 is SVGEGT. This CDR3 region has 13 residues. CDR3 protein: CASSHSAVEAQYF. CDR3 nucleotides: TGTGCCAGCAGTCACTCTGCAGTCGAGGCCCAGTACTTC.

This clonotype was observed many times. V usage is TRBV7-9 and J usage is TRBJ1-4, with TRBD1 matching over 7 bases. This CDR3 spans 14 amino acids. V dropped 1 base and J dropped 8; count of bases not matched to a gene: 4. The germline V gene encodes CDR1 SEHNR and CDR2 FQNEAQ (reference sequence). CDR3 nucleotide sequence: TGTGCCAGCAGCTTAGGACAGGGCGGCGAAAAACTGTTTTTT. Its protein is CASSLGQGGEKLFF. The complete variable domain, with remaining parts taken from reference TRBV7-9 and TRBJ1-4, reads DTGVSQNPRHKITKRGQNVTFRCDPISEHNRLYWYRQTLGQGPEFLTYFQNEAQLEKSRLLSDRFSAERPKGSFSTLEIQRTEQGDSAMYLCASSLGQGGEKLFFGSGTQLSVL.

This clonotype has a count of ten or more. V gene TRBV14 combines with J gene TRBJ2-2; D not resolved. Trimming removed 8 bases from V and 0 bases from J, with 7 bases in between. The CDR3 is made up of 13 amino acids. Germline assignment: CDR1 SGHDN and CDR2 FVKESK. The CDR3: CASSLTNTGELFF. CDR3 nucleotides: TGTGCCAGCTCCCTCACGAACACCGGGGAGCTGTTTTTT.

A few counts support this clonotype. J is TRBJ2-5 and V is TRBV7-2; 14 nucleotides align to TRBD2. After removal of 1 base from V and 5 bases from J, the junction contained 12 bases not matched to a gene. Germline V gene data show CDR1 as SGHTA and CDR2 as FQGNSA. CDR3 length: 19 amino acids. For the CDR3, the DNA is TGTGCCAGCAGCTTAGGGGGACTAGCGGGAGATGGGAGGAGGGAGACCCAGTACTTC. Encoded protein: CASSLGGLAGDGRRETQYF.

This chain links TRBV24-1 with TRBJ2-5, with 12 bases that match TRBD2. Unmatched junction bases numbered 4, after V lost 1 base and J lost 5 bases. Germline V CDR1 and CDR2: KGHDR, SFDVKD. The CDR3 is made up of 16 amino acids. The CDR3: CATSDFTSGRTETQYF. CDR3 sequence (DNA): TGTGCCACCAGTGATTTTACTAGCGGGAGGACTGAGACCCAGTACTTC.

Ten or more counts support this clonotype. The V and J genes are TRBV14 and TRBJ2-7, with a weak D call TRBD2 (6 bases). Germline V lookup: CDR1 SGHDN, CDR2 FVKESK. The V end was cut by 2 bases, the J end by 2 bases, with 7 bases between. The CDR3 has 13 amino acids. CDR3 residues: CASSQKRAYEQYF. The DNA of the CDR3 is TGTGCCAGCAGCCAAAAGCGGGCCTACGAGCAGTACTTC.

This clonotype was recorded at least ten times. A single base separates this from a much larger clone, so it may be a read error. The gene calls are TRBV20-1 and TRBJ2-7; 8 bases are shared with TRBD1. Losses at the gene ends were 1 base for V and 3 bases for J; bases not matched to a gene: 8. The CDR3 spans 15 residues. Germline V gene data show CDR1 as DFQATT and CDR2 as SNEGSKA (reference sequence). The CDR3 region has the DNA TGCAGTGCTAGAGCTGAGGACAGGGAAGTCTACGAGCAGTACTTC. The encoded protein is CSARAEDREVYEQYF.

This clonotype has ten or more counts. The chain has TRBV3-1 and TRBJ1-3; D gene uncertain. The V gene lost 3 bases and the J gene lost 4 bases, with 13 bases spanning the gap. The CDR3 sequence is 15 residues long. Germline CDR1 reads LGHDT; CDR2 reads YNNKEL (reference sequence). Written as DNA, the CDR3 is TGTGCCAGCAGCCAGGTGGGGTCGAAGGGAAACACCATATATTTT. Protein: CASSQVGSKGNTIYF.